The clone carrying this T cell receptor beta chain was counted at least ten times. Clones were read by immunoSEQ multiplex PCR, and TCRdb kept only the in-frame ones, dropping some. Of some 120,000 clones listed, around 78% are singletons. The germline V gene has CDR1 SGHRS and CDR2 YFSETQ. The length of the CDR3 is 12 residues. Trimming took 8 bases from V and 5 from J, leaving 13 bases between them. The data were taken from a study of blood T cell repertoires in COVID-19. This TCR came from a young man with acute or convalescent COVID-19. The chain is built from TRBV5-1 and TRBJ1-2, with D perhaps matching TRBD1 (6 bases). Sequenced: peripheral blood. CDR3 DNA sequence: TGCGCCAGTAGGACAGCAGAATATGGCTACACCTTC. It is translated as CASRTAEYGYTF.